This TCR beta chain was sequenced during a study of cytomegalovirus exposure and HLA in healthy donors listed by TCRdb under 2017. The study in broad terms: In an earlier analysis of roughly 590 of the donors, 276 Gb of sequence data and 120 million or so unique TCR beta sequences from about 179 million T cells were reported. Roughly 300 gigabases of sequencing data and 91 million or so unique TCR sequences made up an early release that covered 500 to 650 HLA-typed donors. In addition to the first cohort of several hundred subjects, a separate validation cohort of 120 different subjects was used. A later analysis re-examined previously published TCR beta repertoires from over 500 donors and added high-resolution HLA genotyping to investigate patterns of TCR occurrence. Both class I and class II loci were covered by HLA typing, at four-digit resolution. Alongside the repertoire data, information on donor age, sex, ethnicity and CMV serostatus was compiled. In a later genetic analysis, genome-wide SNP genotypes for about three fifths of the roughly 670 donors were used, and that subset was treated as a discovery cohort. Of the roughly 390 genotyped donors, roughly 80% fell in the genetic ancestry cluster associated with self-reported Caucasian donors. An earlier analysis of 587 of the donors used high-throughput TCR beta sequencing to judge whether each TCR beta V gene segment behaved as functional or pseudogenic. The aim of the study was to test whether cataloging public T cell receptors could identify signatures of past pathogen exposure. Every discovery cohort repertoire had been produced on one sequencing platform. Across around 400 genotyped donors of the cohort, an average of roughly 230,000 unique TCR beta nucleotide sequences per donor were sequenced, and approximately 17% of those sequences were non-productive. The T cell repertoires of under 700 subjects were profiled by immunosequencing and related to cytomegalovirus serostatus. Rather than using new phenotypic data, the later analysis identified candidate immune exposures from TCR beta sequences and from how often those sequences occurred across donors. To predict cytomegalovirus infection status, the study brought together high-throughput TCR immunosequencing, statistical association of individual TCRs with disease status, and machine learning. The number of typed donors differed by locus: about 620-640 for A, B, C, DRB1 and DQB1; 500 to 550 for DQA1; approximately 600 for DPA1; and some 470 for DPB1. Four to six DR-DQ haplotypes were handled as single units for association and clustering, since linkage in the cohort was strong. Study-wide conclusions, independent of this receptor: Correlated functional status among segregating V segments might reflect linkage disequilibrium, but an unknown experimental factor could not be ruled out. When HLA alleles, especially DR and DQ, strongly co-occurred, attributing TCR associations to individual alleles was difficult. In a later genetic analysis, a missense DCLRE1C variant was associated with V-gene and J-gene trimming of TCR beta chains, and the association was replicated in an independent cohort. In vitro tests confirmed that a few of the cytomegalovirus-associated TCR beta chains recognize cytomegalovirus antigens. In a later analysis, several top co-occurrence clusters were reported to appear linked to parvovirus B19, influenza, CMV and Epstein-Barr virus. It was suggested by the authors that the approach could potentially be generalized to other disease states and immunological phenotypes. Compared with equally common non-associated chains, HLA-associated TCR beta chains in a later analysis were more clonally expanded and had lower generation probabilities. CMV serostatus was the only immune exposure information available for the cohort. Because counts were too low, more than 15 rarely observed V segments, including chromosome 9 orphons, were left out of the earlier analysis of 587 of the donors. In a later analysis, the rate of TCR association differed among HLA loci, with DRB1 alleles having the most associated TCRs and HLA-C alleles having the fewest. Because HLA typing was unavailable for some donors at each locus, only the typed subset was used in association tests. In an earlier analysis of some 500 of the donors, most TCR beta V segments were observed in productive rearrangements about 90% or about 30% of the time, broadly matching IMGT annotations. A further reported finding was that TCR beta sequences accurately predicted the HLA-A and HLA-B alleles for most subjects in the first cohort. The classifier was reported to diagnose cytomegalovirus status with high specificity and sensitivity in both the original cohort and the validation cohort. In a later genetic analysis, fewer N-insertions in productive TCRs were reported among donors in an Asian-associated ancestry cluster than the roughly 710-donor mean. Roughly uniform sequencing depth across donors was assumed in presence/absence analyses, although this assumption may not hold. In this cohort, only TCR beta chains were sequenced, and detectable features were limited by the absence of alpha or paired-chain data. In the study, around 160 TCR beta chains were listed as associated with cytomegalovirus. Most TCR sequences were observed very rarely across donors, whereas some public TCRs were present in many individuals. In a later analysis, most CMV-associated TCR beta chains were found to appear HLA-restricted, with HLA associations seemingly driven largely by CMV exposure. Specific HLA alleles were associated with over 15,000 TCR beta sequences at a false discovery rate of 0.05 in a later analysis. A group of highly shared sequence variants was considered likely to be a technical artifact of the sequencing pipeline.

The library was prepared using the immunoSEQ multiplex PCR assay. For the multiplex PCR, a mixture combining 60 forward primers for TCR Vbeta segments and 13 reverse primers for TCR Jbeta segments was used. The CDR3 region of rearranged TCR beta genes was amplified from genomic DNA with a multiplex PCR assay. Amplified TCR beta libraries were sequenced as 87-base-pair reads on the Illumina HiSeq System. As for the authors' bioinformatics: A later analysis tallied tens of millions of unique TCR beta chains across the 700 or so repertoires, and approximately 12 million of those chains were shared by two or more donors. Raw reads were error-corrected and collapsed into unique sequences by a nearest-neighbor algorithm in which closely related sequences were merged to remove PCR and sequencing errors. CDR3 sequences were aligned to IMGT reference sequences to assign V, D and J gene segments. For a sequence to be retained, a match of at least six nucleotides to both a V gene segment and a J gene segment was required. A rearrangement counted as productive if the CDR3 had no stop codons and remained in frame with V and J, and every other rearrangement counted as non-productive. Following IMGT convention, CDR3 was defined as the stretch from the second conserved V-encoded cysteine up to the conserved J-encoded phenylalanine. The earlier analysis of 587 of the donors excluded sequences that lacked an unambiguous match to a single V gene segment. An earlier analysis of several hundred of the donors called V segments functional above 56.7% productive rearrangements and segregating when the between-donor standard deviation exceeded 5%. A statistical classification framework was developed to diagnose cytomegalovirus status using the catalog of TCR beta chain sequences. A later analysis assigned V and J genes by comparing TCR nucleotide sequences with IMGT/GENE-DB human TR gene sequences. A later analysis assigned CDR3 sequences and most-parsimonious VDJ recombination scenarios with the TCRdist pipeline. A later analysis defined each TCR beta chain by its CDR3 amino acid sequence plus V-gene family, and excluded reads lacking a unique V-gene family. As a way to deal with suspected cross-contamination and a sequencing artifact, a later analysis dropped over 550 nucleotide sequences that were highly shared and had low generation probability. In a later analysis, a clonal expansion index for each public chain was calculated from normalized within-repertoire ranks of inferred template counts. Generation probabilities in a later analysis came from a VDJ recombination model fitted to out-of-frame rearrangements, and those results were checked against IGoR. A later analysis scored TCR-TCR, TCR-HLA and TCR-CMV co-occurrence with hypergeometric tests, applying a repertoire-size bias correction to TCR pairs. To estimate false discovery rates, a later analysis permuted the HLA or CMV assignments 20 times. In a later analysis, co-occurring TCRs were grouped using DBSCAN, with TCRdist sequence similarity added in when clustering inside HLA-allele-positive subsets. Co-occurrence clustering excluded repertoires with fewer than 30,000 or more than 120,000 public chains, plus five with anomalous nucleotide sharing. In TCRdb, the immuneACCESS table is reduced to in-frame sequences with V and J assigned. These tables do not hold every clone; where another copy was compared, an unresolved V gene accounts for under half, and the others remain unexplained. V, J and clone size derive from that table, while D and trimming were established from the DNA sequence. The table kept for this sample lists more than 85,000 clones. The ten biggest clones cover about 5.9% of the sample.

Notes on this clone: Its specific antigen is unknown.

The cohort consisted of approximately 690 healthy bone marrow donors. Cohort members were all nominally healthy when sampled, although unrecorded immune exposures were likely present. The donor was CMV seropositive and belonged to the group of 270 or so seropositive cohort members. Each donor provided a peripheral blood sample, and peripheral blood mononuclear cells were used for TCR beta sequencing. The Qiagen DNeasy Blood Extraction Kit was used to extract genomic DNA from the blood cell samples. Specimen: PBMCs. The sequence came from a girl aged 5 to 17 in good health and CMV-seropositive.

The bases read TGTGCCATCAGTGAGTATGGGGAGTCGAACTATGGCTACACCTTC. Its product reads: CAISEYGESNYGYTF. The sequence joins TRBV10-3 to TRBJ1-2, with no reliable assignment of the D segment. Trimming costs V 1 base and J 2 bases, and their ends lie 11 bases apart. CDR1 and CDR2 were assigned from the germline V gene as ENHRY and SYGVKD. From the cysteine through the phenylalanine, the CDR3 covers 15 amino acids. Of all the DNA, just the CDR3 is kept, 45 bases in frame from base 1.